A single sample is the source of the 26 T cell receptor beta chains below, sequenced in a study of T cell changes during pregnancy in multiple sclerosis. Profiling relied on immunoSEQ multiplex PCR, and the TCRdb table lists in-frame clones only, not all of them. Of 45,000 to 60,000 clones in the sample, about 90% were seen once. The material sequenced was peripheral blood, taken in the first trimester of pregnancy. The receptor source for this set is a female donor with multiple sclerosis, enrolled in a pregnancy study.

The V and J genes are TRBV2 and TRBJ2-5; 8 bases are a match to TRBD1. Germline CDR1 is SNHLY and CDR2 is FYNNEI. This CDR3 spans 16 amino acids. V was clipped by 3 bases and J by 3 bases; unmatched bases: 9. CDR3: CASSERGRGHEETQYF. The CDR3 region has the DNA TGTGCCAGCAGTGAGCGGGGCAGGGGGCACGAAGAGACCCAGTACTTC. Looking up the rest from reference TRBV2 and TRBJ2-5 gives the full variable domain: EPEVTQTPSHQVTQMGQEVILRCVPISNHLYFYWYRQILGQKVEFLVSFYNNEISEKSEIFDDQFSVERPDGSNFTLKIRSTKLEDSAMYFCASSERGRGHEETQYFGPGTRLLVL.

The chain combines TRBV6-5 with TRBJ2-1, with D possibly being TRBD1 (6 bases). The CDR3 runs to 15 residues. V was trimmed by 2 bases and J by 6 bases, leaving 14 bases between them. Germline assignment: CDR1 MNHEY and CDR2 SVGAGI. Here the CDR3 reads CASSYVRGPSNEQFF. The CDR3 region has the DNA TGTGCCAGCAGTTACGTCAGGGGACCAAGCAATGAGCAGTTCTTC.

Points on this clone: This could be a read error, since a much larger clone is one nucleotide away. The chain is built from TRBV28 and TRBJ1-1; D call uncertain. CDR1 is MDHEN, CDR2 SYDVKM, per germline. The CDR3 consists of 12 residues. V lost 4 bases and J 0 bases, leaving 3 bases between the germline ends. The CDR3 loop is CASSSVNTEAFF. CDR3 DNA sequence: TGTGCCAGCAGTTCCGTGAACACTGAAGCTTTCTTT. The full variable domain, with the rest looked up from reference TRBV28 and TRBJ1-1, is DVKVTQSSRYLVKRTGEKVFLECVQDMDHENMFWYRQDPGLGLRLIYFSYDVKMKEKGDIPEGYSVSREKKERFSLILESASTNQTSMYLCASSSVNTEAFFGQGTRLTVV.

The V gene is TRBV10-2, the J gene TRBJ2-7; D perhaps matches TRBD2 (6 bases). Germline V lookup: CDR1 WSHSY, CDR2 SAAADI. The V gene lost 0 bases and the J gene lost 4 bases, with 13 bases spanning the gap. The CDR3 runs 15 residues. DNA for the CDR3: TGCGCCAGCAGTGAGTCGAGGGACTCTAGATACGAGCAGTACTTC. It yields the protein CASSESRDSRYEQYF.

This clone has a handful of counts. V and J are TRBV2 and TRBJ1-1; unclear D gene. This CDR3 is 14 amino acids long. Trimming took 8 bases from V and 2 from J, leaving 15 bases between them. Germline CDR1 reads SNHLY; CDR2 reads FYNNEI. Here the CDR3 DNA reads TGTGCCAGCTGCTTAACCCGGTCTAACACTGAAGCTTTCTTT. Protein: CASCLTRSNTEAFF.

V usage is TRBV28 and J usage is TRBJ1-4; perhaps TRBD1 as D (5 bases). The CDR3 runs to 13 residues. Germline loops: CDR1 MDHEN, CDR2 SYDVKM. Between the trimmed V and J ends, which lost 6 bases and 7 bases, there was a span of 12 bases. In DNA, the CDR3 is TGTGCCAGCAGCGGGGGGGAAGGTGAAAAACTGTTTTTT. It encodes CASSGGEGEKLFF.

The CDR3 is CASSQSIGDYGYTF. The CDR3 region has the DNA TGCGCCAGCAGTCAATCGATCGGGGACTATGGCTACACCTTC. V usage is TRBV23-1 and J usage is TRBJ1-2, with no clear D. TRBV23-1 is an ORF, with its function uncertain. This CDR3 is built from 14 residues. Trimming removed 0 bases at V and 3 bases at J, with 8 bases between.

The V gene is TRBV7-6, the J gene TRBJ2-1; D possibly corresponds to TRBD1 (6 bases). With 5 bases removed from V and 9 bases from J, the gap between germline ends came to 14 bases. The CDR3 totals 13 residues. CDR1 is SGHVS and CDR2 is FNYEAQ in the germline V gene. The CDR3 region has the DNA TGTGCCAGCAGCCTCAGGGGTCAGGGTGAGCAGTTCTTC. Protein product: CASSLRGQGEQFF. The whole variable domain, filled in from reference TRBV7-6 and TRBJ2-1, reads GAGVSQSPRYKVTKRGQDVALRCDPISGHVSLYWYRQALGQGPEFLTYFNYEAQQDKSGLPNDRFSAERPEGSISTLTIQRTEQRDSAMYRCASSLRGQGEQFFGPGTRLTVL.

V usage is TRBV11-2 and J usage is TRBJ1-2; TRBD1 agrees at 7 bases. Trimming took 1 base from V and 4 from J; bases not matched to a gene: 6. The CDR3 totals 15 residues. The germline CDR1 and CDR2 sequences are SGHAT and FQNNGV. CDR3 loop: CASSLVRDSAYGYTF. Written as DNA, the CDR3 is TGTGCCAGCAGCTTAGTCCGGGACAGCGCCTATGGCTACACCTTC.

The V and J genes are TRBV29-1 and TRBJ2-1; the D gene is possibly TRBD2 (7 bases). V was pared by 5 bases and J by 7 bases, with 12 bases between. Germline CDR1 and CDR2: SQVTM and ANQGSEA. The length of the CDR3 is 12 residues. CDR3 sequence reads: CSVQQGGNEQFF. The CDR3 DNA follows: TGCAGCGTTCAACAGGGAGGGAATGAGCAGTTCTTC.

The CDR3 is CAISGSSEAYEQYF. The CDR3 DNA sequence: TGTGCCATCAGTGGTAGTAGCGAGGCCTACGAGCAGTACTTC. The chain employs TRBV10-3 and TRBJ2-7, with D possibly matching TRBD2 (5 bases). Germline V gene lookup returns CDR1 ENHRY and CDR2 SYGVKD. The CDR3 extends over 14 amino acids. Trimming took off 4 bases at V and 2 bases at J, with 12 bases between the two ends.

The genes are TRBV7-9 and TRBJ1-5; D may be TRBD1 (6 bases). With 4 bases removed from V and 4 bases from J, the gap between germline ends came to 14 bases. This CDR3 has 15 amino acids. The V gene's germline CDR1 is SEHNR and CDR2 FQNEAQ (reference sequence). This chain's CDR3 is CASSSTGTPNQPQHF. The CDR3 nucleotides read TGTGCCAGCAGCTCGACCGGGACACCAAATCAGCCCCAGCATTTT.

This clone has a handful of counts. This sequence joins TRBV5-1 and TRBJ2-3; the match to TRBD2 covers 9 bases. The V and J ends lost 4 bases and 7 bases, in that order; junction bases with no gene match: 10. This CDR3 comprises 15 residues. The germline gives CDR1 SGHRS, CDR2 YFSETQ. The CDR3 sequence: CASSLGTSTAYTQYF. As DNA, the CDR3 is TGCGCCAGCAGCCTTGGGACTAGCACAGCTTATACGCAGTATTTT.

This chain links TRBV14 with TRBJ2-1; 11 nucleotides line up with TRBD1. V trimming: 4 bases; J trimming: 2 bases; junction bases outside the gene matches: 1. The CDR3 runs to 15 residues. Germline V gene sequence: CDR1 SGHDN, CDR2 FVKESK. CDR3 sequence reads: CASSPGQGAYNEQFF. The CDR3 region has the DNA TGTGCCAGCAGCCCGGGACAGGGGGCCTACAATGAGCAGTTCTTC.

The genes are TRBV30 and TRBJ2-3; the D gene is possibly TRBD1 (7 bases). The germline V gene encodes CDR1 GTSNPN and CDR2 SVGIG (reference sequence). V was shortened by 4 bases and J by 4 bases, with 12 bases between the two germline ends. The CDR3 totals 13 residues. This chain's CDR3 is CAWNGGGADTQYF. CDR3 in DNA: TGTGCCTGGAACGGAGGGGGCGCAGATACGCAGTATTTT. Complete variable domain (other parts from reference TRBV30 and TRBJ2-3): SQTIHQWPATLVQPVGSPLSLECTVEGTSNPNLYWYRQAAGRGLQLLFYSVGIGQISSEVPQNLSASRPQDRQFILSSKKLLLSDSGFYLCAWNGGGADTQYFGPGTRLTVL.

CDR3 nucleotides: TGCGCCAGCAGCCAAGATTCCAGGCGTTACACCGGGGAGCTGTTTTTT. Translation gives CASSQDSRRYTGELFF. V and J are TRBV4-1 and TRBJ2-2; D is ambiguous. Germline CDR1 is MGHRA and CDR2 is YSYEKL. CDR3 length equals 16 residues. V lost 0 bases to trimming and J lost 3 bases, with 11 bases between them.

The chain joins TRBV11-2 to TRBJ1-6; D may be TRBD1 (6 bases). V lost 5 bases, J lost 8 bases, and 16 bases lay in between. The germline V gene encodes CDR1 SGHAT and CDR2 FQNNGV. There are 15 residues in the CDR3. The CDR3 DNA sequence: TGTGCCAGCAGCGTCTTGACAGGAAAGGATTCACCCCTCCACTTT. This translates into CASSVLTGKDSPLHF.

This sequence joins TRBV10-1 and TRBJ2-7; a possible D gene is TRBD2 (5 bases). CDR1 WNHNN and CDR2 SYGVQD come from the germline V gene (reference sequence). This CDR3 is built from 14 residues. Trimming stripped 6 bases from V and 6 bases from J, with 18 bases between. In nucleotides, the CDR3 is TGCGCCAGCAGCCGACTTCGGACGGGGAGCGAGCAGTACTTC. Amino acid sequence: CASSRLRTGSEQYF.

The CDR3 bases are TGCGCCAGCAGCCAGATGGACAGGGGGGGATCTTTCTTT. Translated: CASSQMDRGGSFF. V and J are TRBV4-1 and TRBJ1-1; 10 positions agree with TRBD1. The trim removed 3 bases at V and 12 bases at J, leaving 7 bases unmatched. The CDR3 length is 13 residues. The germline V gene has CDR1 MGHRA and CDR2 YSYEKL.

V gene TRBV5-1 combines with J gene TRBJ1-6; the match to TRBD1 covers 9 bases. Germline CDR1 SGHRS, CDR2 YFSETQ. This CDR3 comprises 13 residues. The trim removed 8 bases at V and 6 bases at J, leaving 3 bases unmatched. The CDR3 DNA reads TGCGCCAGTACGACAGGGGGTAATTCACCCCTCCACTTT. It specifies CASTTGGNSPLHF.

The sample holds a few counts of this clone. This chain connects TRBV5-1 to TRBJ1-6, with 7 bases lining up with TRBD1. V lost 3 bases and J lost 9; bases outside the gene matches: 9. CDR3 size: 15 residues. Germline values: CDR1 SGHRS, CDR2 YFSETQ. CDR3 loop: CASSSDGTAASPLHF. The CDR3 DNA reads as TGCGCCAGCAGCTCCGATGGGACAGCCGCTTCACCCCTCCACTTT.

This clone was recorded only once. J is TRBJ2-7 and V is TRBV5-6; maybe TRBD1 (5 bases). The germline V gene has CDR1 SGHDT and CDR2 YYEEEE. Trimming removed 2 bases from V and 6 bases from J, with 18 bases in between. The CDR3 totals 15 residues. The CDR3 DNA reads TGTGCCAGCAGCTTCTTGGTCGGCAGGGTAAGCGAGCAGTACTTC. This sequence encodes CASSFLVGRVSEQYF.

J is TRBJ2-1 and V is TRBV9; D unclear. The CDR3 runs to 12 residues. Trimming left V 4 bases short and J 4 bases short, with 6 bases between. CDR1 is SGDLS and CDR2 is YYNGEE in the germline V gene. CDR3 protein: CASSHRYNEQFF. The CDR3 nucleotides read TGTGCCAGCAGCCATAGATACAATGAGCAGTTCTTC.

The genes are TRBV6-6 and TRBJ1-6; D not certain. The germline V gene encodes CDR1 MNHNY and CDR2 SVGAGI (reference sequence). CDR3 length equals 16 residues. V lost 2 bases and J lost 9, with 17 bases in between. CDR3 amino acids: CASSYGEWGVSSPLHF. CDR3 nucleotide sequence: TGTGCCAGCAGTTACGGTGAATGGGGAGTTAGTTCACCCCTCCACTTT.

This clone showed up just once. The chain has TRBV7-2 and TRBJ2-5, with 7 positions matching TRBD1. The CDR3 is 16 amino acids. From germline, CDR1 is SGHTA and CDR2 FQGNSA. The trim removed 5 bases at V and 3 bases at J, leaving 12 bases unmatched. The CDR3 DNA is TGTGCCAGCAGCCTACAAACCCGGACAGGCAAAGAGACCCAGTACTTC. Translation gives CASSLQTRTGKETQYF.

CDR3: CSVELAGGRQETQYF. CDR3 nucleotides: TGCAGCGTGGAACTAGCGGGGGGCAGGCAAGAGACCCAGTACTTC. The V call is TRBV29-1, the J call TRBJ2-5; 12 bases map to TRBD2. Germline lookup yields CDR1 SQVTM and CDR2 ANQGSEA. After removal of 6 bases from V and 2 bases from J, the junction contained 7 bases not matched to a gene. The CDR3 is made up of 15 amino acids. Based on the CDR3 plus reference TRBV29-1 and TRBJ2-5, the full variable domain is SAVISQKPSRDICQRGTSLTIQCQVDSQVTMMFWYRQQPGQSLTLIATANQGSEATYESGFVIDKFPISRPNLTFSTLTVSNMSPEDSSIYLCSVELAGGRQETQYFGPGTRLLVL.